This T cell receptor beta chain came from a study of cytomegalovirus exposure and HLA in healthy donors. On this clone itself: The target antigen is unknown.

The study's findings and limits: Rarity characterized most TCR sequences, yet some public TCRs appeared in many donors. Segments of the TCR beta V type were, in most cases, productive about 90% or about 30% of the time in an earlier analysis.

Healthy bone marrow donors made up the donor group. 60 Vbeta and 13 Jbeta primers were used in PCR. Repertoires were generated with immunoSEQ multiplex PCR, while TCRdb's copy carries only in-frame clones and drops some. Its table lists under 95,000 clones. J gave up 4 bases and V 5 bases, and 3 bases lay outside the gene matches. The germline V gene encodes CDR1 SGHAT and CDR2 FQDESV (reference sequence). The CDR3 is 15 amino acids. The source of this sequence is a man in his late teens or twenties in good health and CMV-seropositive. Sequencing used PBMCs. The chain combines TRBV11-1 with TRBJ2-2; 11 bases are a match to TRBD1. This chain's CDR3 is CASSLGTGGTGELFF. The CDR3 coding sequence is TGTGCCAGCAGCCTGGGGACAGGGGGCACCGGGGAGCTGTTTTTT.